The entry that follows covers one T cell receptor beta chain sequence. This sample stems from a study of blood T cell repertoires in COVID-19. For the study at large: The study drew acute and convalescent COVID-19 samples from the United States, Italy and Spain. Sample material is recorded as cDNA or gDNA derived from T cells, B-cell-depleted T cells, or PBMCs.

Original processing notes: Reference gene primer amplification in the assay estimated nucleated cell counts. Repertoires were generated with immunoSEQ multiplex PCR, while TCRdb's copy carries only in-frame clones and drops some. That table is the source of V, J and clone size, and D and trimming were worked out from the DNA. Of 250,000 to 300,000 clones listed, about 89% are singletons. This CDR3 has 15 residues. The germline V gene encodes CDR1 MDHEN and CDR2 SYDVKM. After removal of 6 bases from V and 0 bases from J, the junction contained 7 bases not matched to a gene. The chain recombines TRBV28 with TRBJ2-7; TRBD2 matches 8 bases. This clonotype originated in a woman in her sixties with acute or convalescent COVID-19. Sequencing was carried out using peripheral blood. As DNA, the CDR3 is TGTGCCAGCAGCTCAAGCGGGGGAAGCTCCTACGAGCAGTACTTC. Amino acids: CASSSSGGSSYEQYF.